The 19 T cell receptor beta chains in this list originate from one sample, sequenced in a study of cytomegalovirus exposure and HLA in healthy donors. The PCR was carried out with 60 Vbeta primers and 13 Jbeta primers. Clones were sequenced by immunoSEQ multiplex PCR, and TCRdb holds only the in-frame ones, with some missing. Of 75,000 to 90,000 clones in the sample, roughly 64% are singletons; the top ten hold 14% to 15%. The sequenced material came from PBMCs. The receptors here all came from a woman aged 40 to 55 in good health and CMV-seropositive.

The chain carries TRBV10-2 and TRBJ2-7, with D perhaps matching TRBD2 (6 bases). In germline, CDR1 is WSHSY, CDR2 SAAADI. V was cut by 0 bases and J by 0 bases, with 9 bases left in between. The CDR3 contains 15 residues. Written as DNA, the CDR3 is TGCGCCAGCAGTGAGTCGGCGGGACGCTCCTACGAGCAGTACTTC. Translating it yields CASSESAGRSYEQYF.

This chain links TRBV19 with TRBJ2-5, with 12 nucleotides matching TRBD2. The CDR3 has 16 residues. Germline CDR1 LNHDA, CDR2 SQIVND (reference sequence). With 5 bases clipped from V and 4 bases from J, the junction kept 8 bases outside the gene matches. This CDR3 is CASSLVGGLAGETQYF. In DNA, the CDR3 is TGTGCCAGTAGTCTAGTAGGGGGACTAGCGGGAGAGACCCAGTACTTC.

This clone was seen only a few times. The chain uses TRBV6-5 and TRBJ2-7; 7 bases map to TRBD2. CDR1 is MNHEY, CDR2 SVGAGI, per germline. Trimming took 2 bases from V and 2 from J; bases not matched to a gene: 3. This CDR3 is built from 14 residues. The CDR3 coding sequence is TGTGCCAGCAGTTACGGGAGGGGTCCCTACGAGCAGTACTTC. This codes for CASSYGRGPYEQYF.

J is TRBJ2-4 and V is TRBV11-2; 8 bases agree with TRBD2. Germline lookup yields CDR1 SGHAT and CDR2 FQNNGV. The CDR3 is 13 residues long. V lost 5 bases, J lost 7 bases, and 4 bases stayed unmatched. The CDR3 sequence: CASSQGLENIQYF. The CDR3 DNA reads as TGTGCCAGCAGCCAGGGACTAGAGAACATTCAGTACTTC.

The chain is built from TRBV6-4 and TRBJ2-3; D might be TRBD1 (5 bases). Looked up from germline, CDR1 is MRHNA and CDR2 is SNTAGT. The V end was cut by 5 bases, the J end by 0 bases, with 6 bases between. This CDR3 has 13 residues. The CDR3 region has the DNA TGTGCCAGCAGTAGACAGAGCACAGATACGCAGTATTTT. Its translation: CASSRQSTDTQYF.

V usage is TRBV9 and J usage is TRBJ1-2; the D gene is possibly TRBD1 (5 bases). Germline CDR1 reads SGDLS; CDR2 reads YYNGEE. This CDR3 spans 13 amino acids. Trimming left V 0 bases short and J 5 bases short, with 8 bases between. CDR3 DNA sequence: TGTGCCAGCAGCGTAGGAGCAGGGTATGGCTACACCTTC. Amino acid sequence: CASSVGAGYGYTF.

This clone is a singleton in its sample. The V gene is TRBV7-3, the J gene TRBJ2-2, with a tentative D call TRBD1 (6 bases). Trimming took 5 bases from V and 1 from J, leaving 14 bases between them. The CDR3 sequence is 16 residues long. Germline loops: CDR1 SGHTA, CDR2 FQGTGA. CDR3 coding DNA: TGTGCCAGCAGCCTACAGGGAGCGCAGAACACCGGGGAGCTGTTTTTT. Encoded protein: CASSLQGAQNTGELFF.

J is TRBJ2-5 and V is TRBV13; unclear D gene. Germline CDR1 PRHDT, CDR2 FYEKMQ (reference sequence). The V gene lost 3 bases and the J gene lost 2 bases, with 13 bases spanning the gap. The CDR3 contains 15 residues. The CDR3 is CASSFATAFQETQYF. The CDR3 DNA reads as TGTGCCAGCAGCTTCGCCACAGCCTTTCAAGAGACCCAGTACTTC.

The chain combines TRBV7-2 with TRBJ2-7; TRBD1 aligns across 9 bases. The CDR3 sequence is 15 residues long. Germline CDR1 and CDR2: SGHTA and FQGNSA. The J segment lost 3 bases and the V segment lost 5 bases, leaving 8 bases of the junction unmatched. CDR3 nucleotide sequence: TGTGCCAGCAGCCTGGACAGGGGAGGGGGCTACGAGCAGTACTTC. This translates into CASSLDRGGGYEQYF.

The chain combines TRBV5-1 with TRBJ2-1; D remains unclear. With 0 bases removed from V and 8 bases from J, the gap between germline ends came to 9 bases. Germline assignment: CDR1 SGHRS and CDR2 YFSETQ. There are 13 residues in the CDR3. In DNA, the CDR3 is TGCGCCAGCAGCTTGGGGGCTGGCGATGAGCAGTTCTTC. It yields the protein CASSLGAGDEQFF.

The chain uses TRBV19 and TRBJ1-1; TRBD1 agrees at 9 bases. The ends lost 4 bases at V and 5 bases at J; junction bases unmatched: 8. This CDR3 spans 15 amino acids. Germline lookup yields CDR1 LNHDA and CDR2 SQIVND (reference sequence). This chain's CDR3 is CASSTTGTGRTEAFF. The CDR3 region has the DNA TGTGCCAGTAGTACGACCGGGACAGGGAGAACTGAAGCTTTCTTT.

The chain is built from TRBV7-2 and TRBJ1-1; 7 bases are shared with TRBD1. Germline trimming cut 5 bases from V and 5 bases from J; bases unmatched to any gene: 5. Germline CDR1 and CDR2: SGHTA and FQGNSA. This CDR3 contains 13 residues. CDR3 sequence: CASSARRGTEAFF. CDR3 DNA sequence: TGTGCCAGCAGCGCCCGCAGGGGGACTGAAGCTTTCTTT.

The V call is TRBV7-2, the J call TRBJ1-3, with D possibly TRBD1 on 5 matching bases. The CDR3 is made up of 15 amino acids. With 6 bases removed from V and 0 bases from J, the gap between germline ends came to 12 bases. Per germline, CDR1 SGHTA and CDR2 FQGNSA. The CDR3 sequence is CASRPGHRSGNTIYF. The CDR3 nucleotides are TGTGCCAGCAGACCAGGACACCGCTCTGGAAACACCATATATTTT.

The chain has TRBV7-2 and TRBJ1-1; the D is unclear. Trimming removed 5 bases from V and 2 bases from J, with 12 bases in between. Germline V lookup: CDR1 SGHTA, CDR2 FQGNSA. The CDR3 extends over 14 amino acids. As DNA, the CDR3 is TGTGCCAGCAGCCTAAGAACAGTAAACACTGAAGCTTTCTTT. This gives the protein CASSLRTVNTEAFF.

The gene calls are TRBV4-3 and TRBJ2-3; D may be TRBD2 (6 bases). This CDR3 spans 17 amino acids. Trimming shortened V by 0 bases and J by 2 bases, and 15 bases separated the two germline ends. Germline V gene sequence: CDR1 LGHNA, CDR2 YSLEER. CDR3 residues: CASSQEPASGDTDTQYF. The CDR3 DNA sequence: TGCGCCAGCAGCCAAGAGCCCGCTTCGGGAGACACAGATACGCAGTATTTT.

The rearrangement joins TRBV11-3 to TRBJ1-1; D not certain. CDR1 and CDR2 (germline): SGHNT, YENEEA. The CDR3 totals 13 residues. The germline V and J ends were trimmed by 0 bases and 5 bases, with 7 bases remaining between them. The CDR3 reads CASSLESRTEAFF. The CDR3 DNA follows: TGTGCCAGCAGCTTAGAGTCCAGGACTGAAGCTTTCTTT.

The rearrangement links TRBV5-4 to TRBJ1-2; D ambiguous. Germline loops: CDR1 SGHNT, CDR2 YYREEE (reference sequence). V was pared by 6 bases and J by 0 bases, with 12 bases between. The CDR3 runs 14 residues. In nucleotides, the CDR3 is TGTGCCAGCACCAGTATGGAGACTAACTATGGCTACACCTTC. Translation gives CASTSMETNYGYTF.

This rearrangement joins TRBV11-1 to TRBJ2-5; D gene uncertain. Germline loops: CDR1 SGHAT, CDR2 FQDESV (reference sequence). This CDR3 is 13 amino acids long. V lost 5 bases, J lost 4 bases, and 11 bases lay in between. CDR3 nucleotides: TGTGCCAGCAGCCTAAATATGAGAGAGACCCAGTACTTC. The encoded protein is CASSLNMRETQYF.

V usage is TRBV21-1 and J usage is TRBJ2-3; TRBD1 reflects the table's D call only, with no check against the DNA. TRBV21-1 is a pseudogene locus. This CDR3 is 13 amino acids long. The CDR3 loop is CANFKQGADTQYF. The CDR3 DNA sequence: TGTGCCAACTTCAAACAGGGAGCAGATACGCAGTATTTT.